Sequencing of this TCR beta chain was carried out in a study of technical replicates of blood from a handful of donors. Sequenced by immunoSEQ multiplex PCR; TCRdb stores in-frame clones only, minus some. Of tens of thousands of clones listed, roughly 94% are singletons. The germline gives CDR1 SEHNR, CDR2 FQNEAQ (reference sequence). Trimming took 5 bases from V and 2 from J; bases not matched to a gene: 9. This CDR3 has 16 residues. The clonotype comes from a human donor in good health. The sequencing input was T cells isolated from PBMCs. The gene calls are TRBV7-9 and TRBJ2-7; 10 bases match TRBD2. The chain's CDR3 is CASSPPLAGVTYEQYF. The CDR3 DNA reads TGTGCCAGCAGCCCTCCGCTAGCGGGGGTTACCTACGAGCAGTACTTC.